A single sample is the source of the 2 T cell receptor beta chains below, sequenced in a study of OX40 agonist ivuxolimab in advanced cancers. Assay: immunoSEQ multiplex PCR; the TCRdb copy retains only in-frame clones and omits some. The sample contains over 65,000 clones, 85% to 95% of which appear only once. Sequenced material: CD4+ or CD8+ T cells sorted from blood, taken in a trial of the OX40 agonist ivuxolimab. These receptors originate from an adult with an advanced solid tumor such as melanoma, head and neck, liver or kidney cancer.

This clone was recorded only once. The rearrangement links TRBV19 to TRBJ2-4; D may be TRBD2 (5 bases). The germline V gene encodes CDR1 LNHDA and CDR2 SQIVND (reference sequence). With 4 bases removed from V and 2 bases from J, the gap between germline ends came to 12 bases. The CDR3 consists of 15 residues. The CDR3 protein is CASSTRDGTKNIQYF. The DNA for the CDR3 is TGTGCCAGTAGTACGCGCGACGGGACCAAAAACATTCAGTACTTC.

The chain has TRBV5-1 and TRBJ2-1, with D possibly being TRBD1 (5 bases). CDR3 length equals 18 residues. Trimming took off 1 base at V and 0 bases at J, with 17 bases between the two ends. Germline CDR1 and CDR2: SGHRS and YFSETQ. The CDR3 is CASSLRLSGASSYNEQFF. In DNA, the CDR3 is TGCGCCAGCAGCTTGAGACTTAGTGGGGCCTCCTCCTACAATGAGCAGTTCTTC. Complete variable domain (other parts from reference TRBV5-1 and TRBJ2-1): KAGVTQTPRYLIKTRGQQVTLSCSPISGHRSVSWYQQTPGQGLQFLFEYFSETQRNKGNFPGRFSGRQFSNSRSEMNVSTLELGDSALYLCASSLRLSGASSYNEQFFGPGTRLTVL.